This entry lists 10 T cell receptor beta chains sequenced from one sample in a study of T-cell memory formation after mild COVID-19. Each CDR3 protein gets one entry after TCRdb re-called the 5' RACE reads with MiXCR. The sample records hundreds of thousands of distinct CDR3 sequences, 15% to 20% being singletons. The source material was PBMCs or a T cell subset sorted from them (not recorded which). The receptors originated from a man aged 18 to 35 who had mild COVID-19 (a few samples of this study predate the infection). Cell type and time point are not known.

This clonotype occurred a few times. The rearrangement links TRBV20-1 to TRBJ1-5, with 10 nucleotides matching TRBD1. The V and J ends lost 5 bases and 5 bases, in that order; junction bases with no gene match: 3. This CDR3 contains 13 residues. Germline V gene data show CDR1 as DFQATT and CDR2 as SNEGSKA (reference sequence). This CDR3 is CSAAGTGDQPQHF. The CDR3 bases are TGCAGTGCTGCCGGGACAGGGGATCAGCCCCAGCATTTT.

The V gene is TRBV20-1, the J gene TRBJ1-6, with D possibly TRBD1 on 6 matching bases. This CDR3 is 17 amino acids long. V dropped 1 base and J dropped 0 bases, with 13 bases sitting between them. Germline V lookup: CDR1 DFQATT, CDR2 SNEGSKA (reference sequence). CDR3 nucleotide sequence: TGCAGTGCTAGAGCCGTGACAGGCGGCTCCTATAATTCACCCCTCCACTTT. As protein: CSARAVTGGSYNSPLHF.

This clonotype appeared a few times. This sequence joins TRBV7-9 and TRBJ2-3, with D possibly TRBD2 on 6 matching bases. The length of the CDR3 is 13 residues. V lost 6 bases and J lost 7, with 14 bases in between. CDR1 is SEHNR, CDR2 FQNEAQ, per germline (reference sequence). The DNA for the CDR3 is TGTGCCAGCAGACTAGGGACTCTCAATACGCAGTATTTT. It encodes CASRLGTLNTQYF.

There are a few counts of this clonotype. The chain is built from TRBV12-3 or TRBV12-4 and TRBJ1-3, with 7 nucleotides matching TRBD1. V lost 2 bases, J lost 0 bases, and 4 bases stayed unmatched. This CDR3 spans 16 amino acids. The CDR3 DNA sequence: TGTGCCAGCAGTTTACAGGGACAGAACTCTGGAAACACCATATATTTT. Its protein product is CASSLQGQNSGNTIYF.

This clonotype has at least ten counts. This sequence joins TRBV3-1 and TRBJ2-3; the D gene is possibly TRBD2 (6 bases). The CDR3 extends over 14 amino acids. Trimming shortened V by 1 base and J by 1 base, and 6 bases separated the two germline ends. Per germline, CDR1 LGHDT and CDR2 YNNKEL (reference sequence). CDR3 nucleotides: TGTGCCAGCAGCCAAGGGGGGGGCACAGATACGCAGTATTTT. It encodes CASSQGGGTDTQYF.

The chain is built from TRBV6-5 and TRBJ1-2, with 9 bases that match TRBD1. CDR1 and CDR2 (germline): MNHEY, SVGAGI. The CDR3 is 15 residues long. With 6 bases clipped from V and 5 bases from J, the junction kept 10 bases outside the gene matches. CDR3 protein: CASSPPRDREYGYTF. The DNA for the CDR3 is TGTGCCAGCAGCCCACCAAGGGACAGGGAATATGGCTACACCTTC.

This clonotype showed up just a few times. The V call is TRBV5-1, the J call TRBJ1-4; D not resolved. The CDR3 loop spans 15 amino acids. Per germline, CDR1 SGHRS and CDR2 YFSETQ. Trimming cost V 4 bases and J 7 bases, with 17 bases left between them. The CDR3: CASSAMRLDGEKLFF. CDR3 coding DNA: TGCGCCAGCAGCGCGATGCGTCTGGACGGTGAAAAACTGTTTTTT.

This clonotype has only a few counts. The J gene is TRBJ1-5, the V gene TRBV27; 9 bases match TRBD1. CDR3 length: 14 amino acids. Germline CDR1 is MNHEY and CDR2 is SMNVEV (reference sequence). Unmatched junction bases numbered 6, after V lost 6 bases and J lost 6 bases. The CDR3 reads CASRPTGGRQPQHF. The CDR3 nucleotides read TGTGCCAGCAGGCCGACAGGGGGGCGTCAGCCCCAGCATTTT.

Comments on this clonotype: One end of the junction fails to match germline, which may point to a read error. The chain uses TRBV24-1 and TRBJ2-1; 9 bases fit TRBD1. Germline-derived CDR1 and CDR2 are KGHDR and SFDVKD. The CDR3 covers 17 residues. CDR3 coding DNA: TGTGCCACCAGTGACTGGACAGGGGATAGCTCCCACAATGAGCAGTTCTTC. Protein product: CATSDWTGDSSHNEQFF.

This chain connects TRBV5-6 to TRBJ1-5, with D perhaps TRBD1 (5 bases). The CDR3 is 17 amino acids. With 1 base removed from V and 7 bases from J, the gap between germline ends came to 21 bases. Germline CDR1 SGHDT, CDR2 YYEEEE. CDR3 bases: TGTGCCAGCAGCTTGCTTGGAGGGGCCAGGCGGGACCAGCCCCAGCATTTT. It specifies CASSLLGGARRDQPQHF. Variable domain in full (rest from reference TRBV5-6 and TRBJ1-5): DAGVTQSPTHLIKTRGQQVTLRCSPKSGHDTVSWYQQALGQGPQFIFQYYEEEERQRGNFPDRFSGHQFPNYSSELNVNALLLGDSALYLCASSLLGGARRDQPQHFGDGTRLSIL.